The 4 T cell receptor beta chains below all came from one sample that was sequenced in a study of T cells in Graves' hyperthyroidism and ophthalmopathy. Amplified TCR beta CDR3 regions derived from RNA transcripts. In the first-round RT-PCR of the TCR CDR3, the HTBI primer set was used. TCRdb processed the multiplex PCR reads anew with MiXCR; each CDR3 protein has one entry. The sample carries a few hundred thousand distinct CDR3 sequences, around 14% recorded once. Sequencing was carried out using blood. These receptors were collected from a young woman with Graves' hyperthyroidism that later progressed to Graves' ophthalmopathy.

This clonotype was picked up many times. The chain has TRBV12-3 or TRBV12-4 and TRBJ2-1; TRBD2 aligns across 7 bases. J was trimmed by 0 bases and V by 4 bases; bases with no gene match: 3. This CDR3 contains 15 residues. As DNA, the CDR3 is TGTGCCAGCAGTTCCAGGGAGGGCTCCTACAATGAGCAGTTCTTC. The encoded protein is CASSSREGSYNEQFF.

This clonotype was seen at least ten times. The V gene is TRBV29-1, the J gene TRBJ2-7, with TRBD2 as a possible D gene (6 bases). The CDR3 is 13 amino acids. Per germline, CDR1 SQVTM and CDR2 ANQGSEA. The V end was cut by 3 bases, the J end by 5 bases, with 14 bases between. CDR3 DNA sequence: TGCAGCGTTGAGGTGGCGGGATACCACGAGCAGTACTTC. Translated, it gives CSVEVAGYHEQYF.

This chain connects TRBV4-2 to TRBJ2-2; D is unclear. This CDR3 comprises 14 residues. V gave up 0 bases and J gave up 4 bases, with 6 bases separating them. The germline gives CDR1 LGHNA, CDR2 YNFKEQ. CDR3 nucleotide sequence: TGTGCCAGCAGCCAAGATCTTGGCACCGGGGAGCTGTTTTTT. Amino acids: CASSQDLGTGELFF.

This clonotype occurred many times. The chain couples TRBV25-1 to TRBJ2-6; D is ambiguous. The germline CDR1 and CDR2 sequences are MGHDK and SYGVNS. The V and J ends lost 4 bases and 0 bases respectively, with 4 bases between them. The CDR3 loop spans 14 amino acids. The CDR3 sequence: CASSGSSGANVLTF. The CDR3 region has the DNA TGTGCCAGCAGTGGGAGCTCTGGGGCCAACGTCCTGACTTTC.